The rows below give T cell receptor beta chains drawn from one sample of a study of T-cell memory formation after mild COVID-19. One entry per CDR3 protein, called by TCRdb with MiXCR from the 5' RACE reads. The sample lists roughly 350,000 distinct CDR3 sequences; 25% to 30% were seen once. Sequenced material: PBMCs or a T cell subset sorted from them (not recorded which). These TCRs come from an adult woman who had mild COVID-19 (a few samples of this study predate the infection). Cell type and time point are not known. The CDR3 runs from the conserved cysteine through the conserved F or W. A D gene is named only where the DNA matches it firmly. The listing skips clone size in some rows; elsewhere it reads once, few, many or a size class.

cdr3_aa | cdr3_nt | j_call | d_call | v_call | clone_size
CATSDEGPTLSCSYNEQFF | TGTGCCACCAGTGACGAGGGGCCTACCCTTAGTTGCTCCTACAATGAGCAGTTCTTC | TRBJ2-1 | - | TRBV24-1 | many
CASSTSPRGVYEQYF | TGTGCCAGCAGCACCAGCCCCAGGGGGGTCTACGAGCAGTACTTC | TRBJ2-7 | - | TRBV27 | few
CSVVSGSFYEQYF | TGCAGCGTTGTTAGCGGGAGTTTTTACGAGCAGTACTTC | TRBJ2-7 | TRBD2 | TRBV29-1 | -
CASSFVEETQYF | TGTGCCAGCAGTTTTGTGGAAGAGACCCAGTACTTC | TRBJ2-5 | - | TRBV12-3/TRBV12-4 | few
CSARDIGTGGYGELFF | TGCAGTGCTAGAGATATCGGGACAGGGGGCTACGGGGAGCTGTTTTTT | TRBJ2-2 | TRBD1 | TRBV20-1 | few
CSARGPNEKLFF | TGCAGTGCTAGGGGACCTAATGAAAAACTGTTTTTT | TRBJ1-4 | - | TRBV20-1 | -
CASSVEPKGSEQYF | TGTGCCAGCAGCGTAGAACCCAAGGGGTCCGAGCAGTACTTC | TRBJ2-7 | - | TRBV9 | few
CAISSGQGGDGYTF | TGTGCCATCAGCTCGGGACAGGGTGGTGATGGCTACACCTTC | TRBJ1-2 | TRBD1 | TRBV10-3 | once
CASSHGNGVDGETQYF | TGTGCCAGCAGCCACGGTAACGGGGTAGATGGGGAGACCCAGTACTTC | TRBJ2-5 | - | TRBV3-1 | -
CASSLGGQGGSNEQYF | TGCGCCAGCAGCTTGGGCGGACAGGGAGGTTCTAACGAGCAGTACTTC | TRBJ2-7 | TRBD1 | TRBV5-1 | -
CASSLRGQSSYNEQFF | TGTGCCAGCAGTTTACGTGGGCAGAGCTCCTACAATGAGCAGTTCTTC | TRBJ2-1 | - | TRBV12-3/TRBV12-4 | few
CASSPLSGGSYEQYF | TGTGCCAGCAGTCCTCTTAGCGGGGGAAGCTACGAGCAGTACTTC | TRBJ2-7 | TRBD2 | TRBV12-3/TRBV12-4 | -
CASSPTDTLGEAFF | TGCGCCAGCAGTCCGACGGACACCCTGGGGGAGGCTTTCTTT | TRBJ1-1 | - | TRBV4-1 | -
CASSLEAGLNTEAFF | TGTGCCAGCAGCTTAGAAGCAGGGTTGAACACTGAAGCTTTCTTT | TRBJ1-1 | - | TRBV7-9 | -
CASSQEWAGGADTQYF | TGCGCCAGCAGCCAAGAGTGGGCGGGGGGGGCAGATACGCAGTATTTT | TRBJ2-3 | TRBD2 | TRBV4-3 | -
CASSPGQGTDTQYF | TGTGCCAGCTCACCAGGACAGGGTACAGATACGCAGTATTTT | TRBJ2-3 | TRBD1 | TRBV18 | many
CASSQVAAELFF | TGTGCCAGCAGCCAAGTCGCGGCGGAGCTGTTTTTT | TRBJ2-2 | - | TRBV14 | many
CASSLDRGPANEKLFF | TGTGCCAGCAGCTTGGACAGGGGGCCAGCTAATGAAAAACTGTTTTTT | TRBJ1-4 | TRBD1 | TRBV7-9 | -